These 10 T cell receptor beta chains were all obtained from the same sample, sequenced in a study of CXCR3-negative and CXCR3-positive naive CD8 T cells. General observations from the study: Hydrophobicity was higher for TRB CDR3s found in CXCR3-positive naive cells than in CXCR3-negative naive cells.

TRB cDNA was prepared as libraries by UMI-labeled 5' RACE. Each CDR3 protein gets one entry in TCRdb, which reprocessed the 5' RACE reads and gives no DNA. The sample includes some 150,000 distinct CDR3 sequences. For these receptors, no antigen is known. The sequencing sample was made of naive CXCR3+ CD8+ T cells from blood. Subset defined: CD45RO-CCR7+CD27+CD95- naive CD8+ T cells expressing CXCR3 (TNR3+). The receptor source for this set is a human donor in good health. Some clones in this sample may be carry-over from other donors' samples.

The J gene is TRBJ2-7, the V gene TRBV4-1; TCRdb names TRBD1, which stays unverified in the absence of DNA. Germline V gives CDR1 MGHRA, CDR2 YSYEKL. The CDR3 is 14 amino acids. CDR3 sequence reads: CASSQGVLSYEQYF.

The chain has TRBV7-2 and TRBJ2-1; TCRdb's assignment of TRBD1 cannot be checked, as there is no DNA. The CDR3 has 15 residues. Germline CDR1 SGHTA, CDR2 FQGNSA. CDR3 loop: CASNLLGGLYNEQFF.

V is TRBV7-9 and J is TRBJ1-1; TCRdb designates TRBD1, a call that cannot be tested without DNA. CDR3 size: 15 residues. Germline V gene lookup returns CDR1 SEHNR and CDR2 FQNEAQ (reference sequence). The CDR3 here is CASSSVAQGSTEAFF.

The V call is TRBV14, the J call TRBJ2-1; TCRdb proposes TRBD1, but this gene call is untestable without DNA. Germline CDR1 is SGHDN and CDR2 is FVKESK. The CDR3 runs 16 residues. CDR3 residues: CASSQDRGRVNNEQFF.

The rearrangement uses TRBV4-1 and TRBJ1-1. The CDR3 sequence is 12 residues long. The germline gives CDR1 MGHRA, CDR2 YSYEKL. CDR3 amino acids: CASSQGGNEAFF.

The rearrangement uses TRBV7-2 and TRBJ1-1; the TCRdb call, TRBD1, lacks DNA for checking. The V gene's germline CDR1 is SGHTA and CDR2 FQGNSA. CDR3 size: 15 residues. The CDR3 sequence: CASSLGTGGYTEAFF.

The chain combines TRBV13 with TRBJ2-1. Looked up from germline, CDR1 is PRHDT and CDR2 is FYEKMQ (reference sequence). The CDR3 is 15 amino acids. CDR3 sequence reads: CASGEVGSSYNEQFF.

The chain recombines TRBV9 with TRBJ2-1; TCRdb's D gene call, TRBD2, goes unchecked for lack of DNA. CDR1 is SGDLS, CDR2 YYNGEE, per germline. This CDR3 is built from 12 residues. The CDR3 loop reads CASSGESNEQFF. The variable domain in full, completed from reference TRBV9 and TRBJ2-1, reads DSGVTQTPKHLITATGQRVTLRCSPRSGDLSVYWYQQSLDQGLQFLIQYYNGEERAKGNILERFSAQQFPDLHSELNLSSLELGDSALYFCASSGESNEQFFGPGTRLTVL.

This sequence joins TRBV29-1 and TRBJ1-1; checking the TCRdb D call of TRBD1 is not possible without DNA. CDR1 and CDR2 from the germline V gene are SQVTM and ANQGSEA. The CDR3 runs 12 residues. CDR3 protein: CSVPTGGTEAFF.

The chain couples TRBV7-9 to TRBJ2-5; checking the TCRdb D call of TRBD1 is not possible without DNA. The CDR3 spans 15 residues. CDR1 and CDR2 from the germline V gene are SEHNR and FQNEAQ (reference sequence). CDR3 in amino acids: CASSSRDIGQETQYF.